The 28 T cell receptor beta chains below all came from one sample that was sequenced in a study of cytomegalovirus exposure and HLA in healthy donors. Vbeta (60) and Jbeta (13) primers were used in the PCR. Using immunoSEQ multiplex PCR, the repertoire was profiled, and TCRdb retains in-frame clones only, with some absent. The table lists 90,000 to 130,000 clones, 73% of them singletons. The material sequenced was PBMCs. These receptors originate from a woman aged 25-40 years in good health and CMV-seronegative.

Concerning this clone itself: The sample contains more than one DNA sequence encoding this CDR3. The V gene is TRBV5-1, the J gene TRBJ2-7; 14 bases line up with TRBD2. CDR1 is SGHRS, CDR2 YFSETQ, per germline. This CDR3 is 15 amino acids long. V lost 4 bases, J lost 5 bases, and 5 bases stayed unmatched. CDR3 sequence (DNA): TGCGCCAGCAGCCCTGGGACTAGCGGGAGCAACGAGCAGTACTTC. Amino acids: CASSPGTSGSNEQYF. Combining the CDR3 with reference TRBV5-1 and TRBJ2-7 gives the whole variable domain KAGVTQTPRYLIKTRGQQVTLSCSPISGHRSVSWYQQTPGQGLQFLFEYFSETQRNKGNFPGRFSGRQFSNSRSEMNVSTLELGDSALYLCASSPGTSGSNEQYFGPGTRLTVT.

The chain recombines TRBV19 with TRBJ1-5; D unclear. The V end lost 3 bases, the J end lost 9 bases, and 15 bases lay between the germline ends. CDR3 length: 14 amino acids. Germline V lookup: CDR1 LNHDA, CDR2 SQIVND (reference sequence). The CDR3 nucleotides read TGTGCCAGTAGTATCCGTAACAGAGAAGGGCCCCAGCATTTT. Protein: CASSIRNREGPQHF.

The V gene is TRBV27, the J gene TRBJ1-2; D perhaps matches TRBD1 (5 bases). CDR3 size: 14 residues. Germline lookup yields CDR1 MNHEY and CDR2 SMNVEV (reference sequence). V gave up 0 bases and J gave up 4 bases, with 9 bases separating them. CDR3 residues: CASSLSGGTYGYTF. CDR3 in DNA: TGTGCCAGCAGTTTATCTGGAGGGACCTATGGCTACACCTTC.

J is TRBJ2-3 and V is TRBV4-2, with D possibly matching TRBD1 (5 bases). The V and J ends lost 0 bases and 9 bases respectively, with 28 bases between them. The CDR3 covers 19 residues. The germline CDR1 and CDR2 sequences are LGHNA and YNFKEQ. CDR3 in amino acids: CASSQDPRGGVSNAGTQYF. The DNA of the CDR3 is TGTGCCAGCAGCCAAGATCCTCGTGGCGGAGTCTCGAACGCAGGGACGCAGTATTTT.

This clone was seen a few times. As DNA, the CDR3 is TGCGCCAGCAGCCAAGATAGCCTAGCGGGGGGGATGGGCGGGGAGCTGTTTTTT. Translated, it gives CASSQDSLAGGMGGELFF. The chain couples TRBV4-3 to TRBJ2-2, with 12 bases fitting TRBD2. The CDR3 is 18 residues long. Germline CDR1 LGHNA, CDR2 YSLEER. The junction had 9 bases not matched to a gene; V was cut back by 0 bases and J by 7 bases.

The chain couples TRBV30 to TRBJ1-2; perhaps TRBD1 as D (6 bases). Germline-derived CDR1 and CDR2 are GTSNPN and SVGIG (reference sequence). V lost 3 bases, J lost 4 bases, and 9 bases lay in between. This CDR3 is 12 amino acids long. The CDR3 coding sequence is TGTGCCTGGAGCACAGGGACCTATGGCTACACCTTC. This sequence encodes CAWSTGTYGYTF. The complete variable domain, with remaining parts taken from reference TRBV30 and TRBJ1-2, reads SQTIHQWPATLVQPVGSPLSLECTVEGTSNPNLYWYRQAAGRGLQLLFYSVGIGQISSEVPQNLSASRPQDRQFILSSKKLLLSDSGFYLCAWSTGTYGYTFGSGTRLTVV.

This clone turned up a few times. The V gene is TRBV5-1, the J gene TRBJ1-4; 7 nucleotides agree with TRBD1. CDR3 size: 13 residues. The J segment lost 12 bases and the V segment lost 5 bases, leaving 10 bases of the junction unmatched. Germline-derived CDR1 and CDR2 are SGHRS and YFSETQ. The CDR3 sequence: CASRVGTAEELFF. CDR3 sequence (DNA): TGCGCCAGCAGGGTCGGGACAGCCGAAGAACTGTTTTTT.

The chain has TRBV10-3 and TRBJ2-7; 8 positions agree with TRBD1. V was clipped by 2 bases and J by 5 bases; unmatched bases: 5. Germline V gives CDR1 ENHRY, CDR2 SYGVKD. This CDR3 region has 14 residues. In nucleotides, the CDR3 is TGTGCCATCAGTGAGGGACAGGGTGTCAACGAGCAGTACTTC. Amino acids: CAISEGQGVNEQYF.

The V call is TRBV5-7, the J call TRBJ2-7; TRBD2 matches at 8 bases. TRBV5-7 is noted as an ORF with a role that remains uncertain. With 1 base clipped from V and 3 bases from J, the junction kept 15 bases outside the gene matches. The CDR3 loop spans 18 amino acids. CDR3 loop: CASSLWLAGNHYIYEQYF. Here the CDR3 DNA reads TGTGCCAGCAGCTTGTGGTTAGCGGGGAATCATTATATCTACGAGCAGTACTTC.

The J gene is TRBJ1-1, the V gene TRBV29-1; D may be TRBD1 (5 bases). CDR3 length: 15 residues. The V end lost 0 bases, the J end lost 1 base, and 12 bases lay between the germline ends. Germline-derived CDR1 and CDR2 are SQVTM and ANQGSEA. The CDR3 here is CSVEDQAGSNTEAFF. CDR3 nucleotide sequence: TGCAGCGTTGAAGATCAGGCAGGGTCGAACACTGAAGCTTTCTTT. The full variable domain, rest sourced from reference TRBV29-1 and TRBJ1-1, is SAVISQKPSRDICQRGTSLTIQCQVDSQVTMMFWYRQQPGQSLTLIATANQGSEATYESGFVIDKFPISRPNLTFSTLTVSNMSPEDSSIYLCSVEDQAGSNTEAFFGQGTRLTVV.

V gene TRBV6-5 combines with J gene TRBJ1-6, with a weak D call TRBD1 (6 bases). Germline V gives CDR1 MNHEY, CDR2 SVGAGI. The CDR3 is 14 amino acids. Trimming took off 7 bases at V and 1 base at J, with 8 bases between the two ends. The CDR3 DNA is TGTGCCAGCACCCAGGGGTCCTATAATTCACCCCTCCACTTT. Translation: CASTQGSYNSPLHF.

This clone occurred a few times. The chain has TRBV4-3 and TRBJ1-4; possible D gene TRBD1, 6 bases. There are 15 residues in the CDR3. Germline-derived CDR1 and CDR2 are LGHNA and YSLEER. Trimming cost V 4 bases and J 5 bases, with 14 bases left between them. The CDR3 DNA reads TGCGCCAGCAGCCTGACGGGACAAGGGAATGAAAAACTGTTTTTT. The encoded protein is CASSLTGQGNEKLFF.

The CDR3 sequence is CASSRDRQPGELFF. The CDR3 bases are TGTGCCAGCAGTAGGGACAGGCAACCCGGGGAGCTGTTTTTT. J is TRBJ2-2 and V is TRBV6-5; 8 bases fit TRBD1. J was trimmed by 6 bases and V by 5 bases; bases with no gene match: 5. Germline CDR1 reads MNHEY; CDR2 reads SVGAGI. The CDR3 contains 14 residues.

The chain combines TRBV11-2 with TRBJ2-5; D possibly corresponds to TRBD2 (5 bases). The CDR3 totals 13 residues. The V gene lost 5 bases and the J gene lost 11 bases, with 18 bases spanning the gap. Germline lookup yields CDR1 SGHAT and CDR2 FQNNGV. The CDR3 DNA reads as TGTGCCAGCAGCCCGTGGGCAGGTGGGGAGCAGTACTTC. Translated: CASSPWAGGEQYF. Variable domain in full (rest from reference TRBV11-2 and TRBJ2-5): EAGVAQSPRYKIIEKRQSVAFWCNPISGHATLYWYQQILGQGPKLLIQFQNNGVVDDSQLPKDRFSAERLKGVDSTLKIQPAKLEDSAVYLCASSPWAGGEQYFGPGTRLLVL.

The chain employs TRBV6-4 and TRBJ1-4; D might be TRBD1 (5 bases). Germline V lookup: CDR1 MRHNA, CDR2 SNTAGT. The CDR3 spans 14 residues. Trimming pared 6 bases from V and 0 bases from J, leaving 8 bases between. Written as DNA, the CDR3 is TGTGCCAGCAGAGAGACAGCAACTAATGAAAAACTGTTTTTT. Residues: CASRETATNEKLFF.

The chain joins TRBV4-1 to TRBJ1-2; 7 bases agree with TRBD1. V dropped 0 bases and J dropped 5; count of bases not matched to a gene: 6. CDR1 is MGHRA and CDR2 is YSYEKL in the germline V gene. The CDR3 loop spans 15 amino acids. The CDR3 DNA reads as TGCGCCAGCAGCCAAGATGAGACAGGGATGTATGGCTACACCTTC. Protein: CASSQDETGMYGYTF.

This chain joins TRBV2 and TRBJ2-3; 13 bases match TRBD2. The J segment lost 1 base and the V segment lost 6 bases, leaving 4 bases of the junction unmatched. This CDR3 spans 16 amino acids. CDR1 is SNHLY, CDR2 FYNNEI, per germline. The CDR3 spells CASRHGLAGGTDTQYF. The CDR3 coding sequence is TGTGCCAGCAGGCACGGACTAGCGGGGGGCACAGATACGCAGTATTTT.

The rearrangement links TRBV30 to TRBJ1-4, with 8 bases lining up with TRBD1. J was trimmed by 4 bases and V by 4 bases; bases with no gene match: 8. This CDR3 region has 15 residues. Germline CDR1 and CDR2: GTSNPN and SVGIG (reference sequence). The CDR3 DNA reads TGTGCCTGGACAGGGATCGGACAGGGTAATGAAAAACTGTTTTTT. Translation gives CAWTGIGQGNEKLFF. Together with reference TRBV30 and TRBJ1-4, the CDR3 gives the full variable domain: SQTIHQWPATLVQPVGSPLSLECTVEGTSNPNLYWYRQAAGRGLQLLFYSVGIGQISSEVPQNLSASRPQDRQFILSSKKLLLSDSGFYLCAWTGIGQGNEKLFFGSGTQLSVL.

The chain has TRBV27 and TRBJ1-4; maybe TRBD1 (5 bases). The CDR3 is made up of 18 amino acids. The germline V and J ends were trimmed by 5 bases and 2 bases, with 21 bases remaining between them. Germline lookup yields CDR1 MNHEY and CDR2 SMNVEV (reference sequence). The DNA of the CDR3 is TGTGCCAGCAGTCCCTGGACACGTTTCCGCCTTACTAATGAAAAACTGTTTTTT. The encoded protein is CASSPWTRFRLTNEKLFF.

This chain joins TRBV14 and TRBJ1-2, with TRBD1 as a possible D gene (5 bases). Germline V CDR1 and CDR2: SGHDN, FVKESK. CDR3 length: 15 amino acids. V was trimmed by 4 bases and J by 0 bases, leaving 12 bases between them. The CDR3 sequence: CASSRGVGANYGYTF. DNA of the CDR3: TGTGCCAGCAGCCGGGGGGTCGGCGCTAACTATGGCTACACCTTC.

V is TRBV28 and J is TRBJ1-1; no clear D gene. CDR1 and CDR2 from the germline V gene are MDHEN and SYDVKM. The CDR3 length is 13 residues. Trimming pared 2 bases from V and 8 bases from J, leaving 12 bases between. CDR3 residues: CASSLGQTTEAFF. DNA for the CDR3: TGTGCCAGCAGTTTAGGCCAGACAACCGAAGCTTTCTTT.

This chain uses TRBV6-1 with TRBJ1-4, with 8 bases identical to TRBD1. The CDR3 sequence is 14 residues long. Per the germline V gene, CDR1 is MNHNS and CDR2 is SASEGT. V lost 6 bases to trimming and J lost 4 bases; unmatched junction nucleotides: 4. The CDR3 is CASRPDRVNEKLFF. In DNA, the CDR3 is TGTGCCAGCAGACCGGACAGGGTTAATGAAAAACTGTTTTTT.

This clone was counted between two and nine times. This chain links TRBV5-1 with TRBJ2-1, with 11 bases identical to TRBD1. V was pared by 4 bases and J by 7 bases, with 4 bases of the junction left unmatched. Per the germline V gene, CDR1 is SGHRS and CDR2 is YFSETQ. This CDR3 comprises 14 residues. The DNA of the CDR3 is TGCGCCAGCAGCCCAGGGACAGGGGGTAATGAGCAGTTCTTC. Translated: CASSPGTGGNEQFF. Looking up the rest from reference TRBV5-1 and TRBJ2-1 gives the full variable domain: KAGVTQTPRYLIKTRGQQVTLSCSPISGHRSVSWYQQTPGQGLQFLFEYFSETQRNKGNFPGRFSGRQFSNSRSEMNVSTLELGDSALYLCASSPGTGGNEQFFGPGTRLTVL.

This clone was picked up a small number of times. The V call is TRBV29-1, the J call TRBJ1-1, with D uncertain. The CDR3 length is 12 residues. Per the germline V gene, CDR1 is SQVTM and CDR2 is ANQGSEA. The germline V and J ends were trimmed by 7 bases and 0 bases, with 9 bases remaining between them. This CDR3 reads CSAQRVNTEAFF. DNA for the CDR3: TGCAGCGCCCAGAGGGTGAACACTGAAGCTTTCTTT. Filled out from reference TRBV29-1 and TRBJ1-1, the complete variable domain reads SAVISQKPSRDICQRGTSLTIQCQVDSQVTMMFWYRQQPGQSLTLIATANQGSEATYESGFVIDKFPISRPNLTFSTLTVSNMSPEDSSIYLCSAQRVNTEAFFGQGTRLTVV.

This rearrangement joins TRBV28 to TRBJ1-1; D not certain. This CDR3 contains 12 residues. V was shortened by 3 bases and J by 3 bases, with 5 bases between the two germline ends. CDR1 and CDR2 (germline): MDHEN, SYDVKM. CDR3 nucleotide sequence: TGTGCCAGCAGTTTTTCTTACACTGAAGCTTTCTTT. It encodes CASSFSYTEAFF.

This rearrangement joins TRBV11-3 to TRBJ1-2; no firm D call. Germline V gene lookup returns CDR1 SGHNT and CDR2 YENEEA. This CDR3 has 15 residues. With 0 bases removed from V and 1 base from J, the gap between germline ends came to 9 bases. The CDR3 region is CASSLEGSDNYGYTF. The DNA for the CDR3 is TGTGCCAGCAGCTTAGAGGGGAGCGATAACTATGGCTACACCTTC.

Points on this clone: The junction does not match germline at one end; this may be a read error. This chain uses TRBV5-6 with TRBJ2-1; 12 nucleotides agree with TRBD2. Germline CDR1 and CDR2: SGHDT and YYEEEE. CDR3 size: 14 residues. The CDR3 DNA reads as TGTGCCAGCAGCCTCGTCTTGACTAGCGGGAGTACAATCTTC. Translation: CASSLVLTSGSTIF.

The rearrangement uses TRBV27 and TRBJ2-7; 7 bases match TRBD2. Germline V gives CDR1 MNHEY, CDR2 SMNVEV (reference sequence). The CDR3 has 16 residues. The V segment lost 0 bases and the J segment 8 bases; nucleotides outside the gene matches: 13. The chain's CDR3 is CASSLSFRAGEGKQYF. In DNA form, the CDR3 reads TGTGCCAGCAGTTTATCGTTTCGCGCGGGAGAGGGAAAGCAGTACTTC.